The entry below describes one T cell receptor (beta chain). Its antigen is currently not known. The sample holds no much larger clone one base away, and base qualities are not on file. A second Seattle source provided samples from volunteer blood donors who had recovered from COVID-19. Each collaborating institution followed its own protocols to collect whole blood in K2EDTA tubes. For TCRbeta analysis, collaborator samples were shipped as frozen whole blood, as isolated PBMCs, or as DNA extracted from either sample type. CDR1 LGHDT and CDR2 YNNKEL are derived from the germline V gene (reference sequence). Trimming costs V 4 bases and J 4 bases, and their ends lie 17 bases apart. Its CDR3 holds 16 amino acids, cysteine through phenylalanine. CDR3 DNA only is kept here, 48 bases in frame from base 1. The data originate from a study of blood T cell repertoires in COVID-19 (dated by TCRdb to about 2020). With respect to the entire study: The collaborator samples originated in the United States, Italy and Spain and spanned the acute and convalescent phases of COVID-19. The material from the prospective study consisted of cDNA or gDNA derived from T cells, B-cell-depleted T cells, or PBMCs. Deeply sampled blood TCRbeta repertoires from subjects exposed to, actively infected with, or recovered from COVID-19 were included in the dataset. The repertoires were released in a freely available public database meant as a resource for research on the immune response to SARS-CoV-2. Samples came from the ongoing ImmuneRACE study (first 160 participants) plus 1,254 subjects from 6 global collaborators. Sample metadata almost always included a de-identified subject ID, COVID-19 status, age in years and sex. Where available, HLA class I and class II types were obtained from metadata supplied by the sample provider rather than from assay-based typing.

General study outcomes and caveats: Clinical and demographic metadata were provided uncurated, with the amount varying by source and participant.

TCRbeta CDR3 regions were amplified from genomic DNA using the immunoSEQ Assay, a bias-controlled multiplex PCR. For the original study's pipeline: The number of nucleated cells in each sample was estimated from the amplification of reference gene primers within the assay. Sequence reads were collapsed and filtered to measure the absolute abundance of every unique TCRbeta CDR3 rearrangement. For each sample, productive Simpson clonality was calculated by taking the square root of Simpson's diversity index across productive rearrangements. Imported from immuneACCESS, the table was reduced by TCRdb to in-frame sequences with V and J called. These copies leave out some clones; in studies compared against another copy, an unresolved V gene accounts for under half, and the cause of the remainder is not known. That table supplies the V and J calls and clone size; D and trimming were determined from the DNA. In all, the sample holds about 200,000 clones, and more than 80% of those were seen once. About 2.2% of the sample goes to the ten largest clones.

This receptor chain uses TRBV3-1 (or the pseudogene TRBV3-2) and TRBJ2-4, and possibly TRBD1, on 6 matching bases. The sequencing input was peripheral blood. This clonotype originated in a man aged 25-40 years who had recovered from COVID-19. The nucleotide sequence reads as follows: TGTGCCAGCAGCCCGAGGAACCGGGACATTAAAAACATTCAGTACTTC. This codes for CASSPRNRDIKNIQYF.